The 31 T cell receptor beta chains listed next were all sequenced from one sample in a study of T cell changes during pregnancy in multiple sclerosis. Profiled with immunoSEQ multiplex PCR; TCRdb holds only in-frame clones, not every one. The sample consists of some 74,000 clones, over 80% of them appearing once. Source: peripheral blood, taken before pregnancy. Every receptor here comes from a female donor with multiple sclerosis, enrolled in a pregnancy study.

The chain combines TRBV6-5 with TRBJ2-7; tentative D call: TRBD2 (6 bases). The length of the CDR3 is 15 residues. Between the trimmed V and J ends, which lost 0 bases and 0 bases, there was a span of 9 bases. From germline, CDR1 is MNHEY and CDR2 SVGAGI. The DNA of the CDR3 is TGTGCCAGCAGTTACTCGACGGGAGTCTCCTACGAGCAGTACTTC. Protein: CASSYSTGVSYEQYF.

The chain is built from TRBV19 and TRBJ2-1, with TRBD1 matching 10 bases. The CDR3 is 17 residues long. Germline V CDR1 and CDR2: LNHDA, SQIVND (reference sequence). V shed 3 bases and J 0 bases; nucleotides not matched to a gene: 5. The CDR3: CASSMRDRGRSYNEQFF. CDR3 bases: TGTGCCAGTAGTATGAGGGACAGGGGCCGCTCCTACAATGAGCAGTTCTTC. Full variable domain (missing parts from reference TRBV19 and TRBJ2-1): DGGITQSPKYLFRKEGQNVTLSCEQNLNHDAMYWYRQDPGQGLRLIYYSQIVNDFQKGDIAEGYSVSREKKESFPLTVTSAQKNPTAFYLCASSMRDRGRSYNEQFFGPGTRLTVL.

This chain joins TRBV19 and TRBJ2-7; 9 bases align to TRBD2. The CDR3 covers 18 residues. V lost 6 bases and J lost 5; bases outside the gene matches: 20. Per germline, CDR1 LNHDA and CDR2 SQIVND (reference sequence). The CDR3 spells CASSAPLGGRALGNEQYF. CDR3 nucleotide sequence: TGTGCCAGTAGCGCGCCCCTCGGCGGGAGGGCTCTTGGGAACGAGCAGTACTTC.

In this sample, this clone turned up once. The chain joins TRBV9 to TRBJ2-2; D is uncertain. Trimming removed 1 base from V and 5 bases from J, with 15 bases in between. This CDR3 comprises 16 residues. Looked up from germline, CDR1 is SGDLS and CDR2 is YYNGEE. As DNA, the CDR3 is TGTGCCAGCAGCGTAAATCCCTCTGGCTCAACCGGGGAGCTGTTTTTT. Protein sequence: CASSVNPSGSTGELFF.

This clone was seen once. CDR3 residues: CASSVRSGLLLSGANVLTF. CDR3 coding DNA: TGTGCCAGCAGCGTACGGTCCGGTCTCCTCCTCTCTGGGGCCAACGTCCTGACTTTC. The chain is built from TRBV9 and TRBJ2-6; D remains ambiguous. The CDR3 contains 19 residues. In germline, CDR1 is SGDLS, CDR2 YYNGEE. The V and J ends lost 1 base and 0 bases respectively, with 17 bases between them. The variable domain in full, completed from reference TRBV9 and TRBJ2-6, reads DSGVTQTPKHLITATGQRVTLRCSPRSGDLSVYWYQQSLDQGLQFLIQYYNGEERAKGNILERFSAQQFPDLHSELNLSSLELGDSALYFCASSVRSGLLLSGANVLTFGAGSRLTVL.

The chain recombines TRBV6-5 with TRBJ1-2, with 9 bases fitting TRBD1. The length of the CDR3 is 12 residues. Germline CDR1 reads MNHEY; CDR2 reads SVGAGI. The trim removed 6 bases at V and 7 bases at J, leaving 3 bases unmatched. The CDR3 region has the DNA TGTGCCAGCAGCACAGGGGGCACTGGCTACACCTTC. This encodes CASSTGGTGYTF.

The chain uses TRBV7-2 and TRBJ2-5; D is possibly TRBD1 (6 bases). V was shortened by 7 bases and J by 4 bases, with 13 bases between the two germline ends. The CDR3 is made up of 13 amino acids. Germline values: CDR1 SGHTA, CDR2 FQGNSA. CDR3 coding DNA: TGTGCCAGCAACCCGGACAGCGGAGAGACCCAGTACTTC. Amino acids: CASNPDSGETQYF.

The chain joins TRBV5-1 to TRBJ2-7; 12 bases are a match to TRBD1. Trimming took 4 bases from V and 5 from J; bases not matched to a gene: 10. Germline V lookup: CDR1 SGHRS, CDR2 YFSETQ. The CDR3 is 16 amino acids. The CDR3 protein is CASSETTGTGGHEQYF. CDR3 coding DNA: TGCGCCAGCAGCGAAACAACCGGGACAGGGGGCCACGAGCAGTACTTC.

The V call is TRBV18, the J call TRBJ2-2; D possibly corresponds to TRBD2 (5 bases). CDR1 and CDR2 (germline): KGHSH, LQKENI. The V and J ends lost 3 bases and 5 bases respectively, with 13 bases between them. The CDR3 contains 15 residues. The CDR3 reads CASSPPGSRTGELFF. The CDR3 DNA reads TGTGCCAGCTCACCCCCGGGATCCCGGACCGGGGAGCTGTTTTTT. The full variable domain, rest sourced from reference TRBV18 and TRBJ2-2, is NAGVMQNPRHLVRRRGQEARLRCSPMKGHSHVYWYRQLPEEGLKFMVYLQKENIIDESGMPKERFSAEFPKEGPSILRIQQVVRGDSAAYFCASSPPGSRTGELFFGEGSRLTVL.

The chain combines TRBV6-4 with TRBJ2-5; 15 bases are shared with TRBD2. The germline V gene encodes CDR1 MRHNA and CDR2 SNTAGT. The CDR3 contains 18 residues. Trimming cost V 4 bases and J 2 bases; bases outside gene matches: 8. The CDR3 reads CASSVLEGTSGGQETQYF. DNA of the CDR3: TGTGCCAGCAGTGTCCTCGAAGGGACTAGCGGGGGGCAAGAGACCCAGTACTTC.

The chain has TRBV5-8 and TRBJ2-5; 12 bases are shared with TRBD1. The V and J ends lost 3 bases and 5 bases, in that order; junction bases with no gene match: 14. The CDR3 is made up of 18 amino acids. The germline V gene has CDR1 SGHTS and CDR2 YDEGEE. This CDR3 reads CASSSGQGAREWQETQYF. As DNA, the CDR3 is TGTGCCAGCAGCTCGGGACAGGGGGCTAGGGAGTGGCAGGAGACCCAGTACTTC.

The chain carries TRBV28 and TRBJ2-3, with D possibly matching TRBD2 (6 bases). CDR3 size: 9 residues. V lost 11 bases, J lost 14 bases, and 14 bases lay in between. The germline gives CDR1 MDHEN, CDR2 SYDVKM. CDR3 nucleotides: TGTGCCTGCGGGGTGCCTGGGTATTTT. Its protein is CACGVPGYF.

The genes are TRBV11-3 and TRBJ2-2; TRBD2 matches 9 bases. The CDR3 has 18 residues. With V trimmed by 4 bases and J by 1 base, 10 bases remained unmatched. Germline loops: CDR1 SGHNT, CDR2 YENEEA. In DNA, the CDR3 is TGTGCCAGCAGCTCCCGATCCTATAGCGGGGGGAACACCGGGGAGCTGTTTTTT. Its protein is CASSSRSYSGGNTGELFF.

The J gene is TRBJ1-1, the V gene TRBV6-1; possibly TRBD1 for D (6 bases). V was clipped by 4 bases and J by 3 bases, with 27 bases between them. Germline V gene lookup returns CDR1 MNHNS and CDR2 SASEGT. The CDR3 covers 19 residues. CDR3 residues: CASSGPRGVVDRWDTEAFF. The DNA of the CDR3 is TGTGCCAGCAGTGGACCCCGTGGGGTAGTTGACAGGTGGGACACTGAAGCTTTCTTT.

V is TRBV11-1 and J is TRBJ1-1, with D unresolved. Germline-derived CDR1 and CDR2 are SGHAT and FQDESV (reference sequence). V was pared by 5 bases and J by 5 bases, with 18 bases between. The CDR3 covers 15 residues. Here the CDR3 DNA reads TGTGCCAGCAGCCGCCTGGACTGGGAAGGGACTGAAGCTTTCTTT. It is translated as CASSRLDWEGTEAFF. Drawing the rest from reference TRBV11-1 and TRBJ1-1, the complete variable domain is EAEVAQSPRYKITEKSQAVAFWCDPISGHATLYWYRQILGQGPELLVQFQDESVVDDSQLPKDRFSAERLKGVDSTLKIQPAELGDSAMYLCASSRLDWEGTEAFFGQGTRLTVV.

The chain is built from TRBV27 and TRBJ1-5; the D gene is possibly TRBD1 (5 bases). This CDR3 has 15 residues. V was cut by 1 base and J by 1 base, with 8 bases left in between. Germline V gene data show CDR1 as MNHEY and CDR2 as SMNVEV (reference sequence). DNA for the CDR3: TGTGCCAGCAGTTTATTAGCAGGGAGCAATCAGCCCCAGCATTTT. Translating it yields CASSLLAGSNQPQHF.

Points on this clone: The same CDR3 is also encoded by other DNA sequences in this sample. The chain is built from TRBV7-9 and TRBJ1-2; unclear D gene. V lost 2 bases, J lost 2 bases, and 6 bases lay in between. This CDR3 contains 13 residues. Germline V gene sequence: CDR1 SEHNR, CDR2 FQNEAQ (reference sequence). The CDR3 loop is CASSLIENYGYTF. DNA for the CDR3: TGTGCCAGCAGCTTAATTGAGAACTATGGCTACACCTTC.

The chain carries TRBV4-3 and TRBJ2-1; D not resolved. CDR3 length equals 16 residues. V lost 0 bases to trimming and J lost 1 base, with 10 bases between them. The germline V gene encodes CDR1 LGHNA and CDR2 YSLEER. The CDR3 nucleotides are TGCGCCAGCAGCCAAGACAGGTCAACTTCCTACAATGAGCAGTTCTTC. Translating it yields CASSQDRSTSYNEQFF.

The chain carries TRBV28 and TRBJ1-2; D uncertain. V was trimmed by 1 base and J by 7 bases, leaving 13 bases between them. Germline CDR1 is MDHEN and CDR2 is SYDVKM. The CDR3 is 14 amino acids. CDR3 protein: CASSLSPSAVGYTF. As DNA, the CDR3 is TGTGCCAGCAGTTTATCCCCGAGCGCTGTTGGCTACACCTTC.

This chain links TRBV7-3 with TRBJ2-2; D is unresolved. V dropped 0 bases and J dropped 6 bases, with 8 bases sitting between them. Germline V gene sequence: CDR1 SGHTA, CDR2 FQGTGA. The CDR3 runs to 14 residues. CDR3: CASSLTAWAGELFF. The CDR3 DNA sequence: TGTGCCAGCAGCTTAACAGCGTGGGCCGGGGAGCTGTTTTTT.

The chain combines TRBV28 with TRBJ2-7; D may be TRBD1 (6 bases). Looked up from germline, CDR1 is MDHEN and CDR2 is SYDVKM. This CDR3 is built from 13 residues. V lost 6 bases and J 2 bases, leaving 11 bases between the germline ends. In DNA, the CDR3 is TGTGCCAGCAGGACAGGATCGCCCTACGAGCAGTACTTC. Its protein is CASRTGSPYEQYF. Variable domain in full (rest from reference TRBV28 and TRBJ2-7): DVKVTQSSRYLVKRTGEKVFLECVQDMDHENMFWYRQDPGLGLRLIYFSYDVKMKEKGDIPEGYSVSREKKERFSLILESASTNQTSMYLCASRTGSPYEQYFGPGTRLTVT.

The chain combines TRBV28 with TRBJ2-7; 12 positions agree with TRBD2. Germline lookup yields CDR1 MDHEN and CDR2 SYDVKM. With 3 bases clipped from V and 0 bases from J, the junction kept 6 bases outside the gene matches. This CDR3 spans 17 amino acids. The chain's CDR3 is CASSFRTSGTPSYEQYF. For the CDR3, the DNA is TGTGCCAGCAGTTTTCGGACTAGCGGGACTCCCTCCTACGAGCAGTACTTC.

The CDR3 loop reads CASYAGTALGQQYF. CDR3 nucleotides: TGTGCCAGCTATGCCGGGACAGCCCTGGGCCAGCAGTACTTC. The V call is TRBV28, the J call TRBJ2-7, with 7 bases that match TRBD1. From germline, CDR1 is MDHEN and CDR2 SYDVKM. The CDR3 is 14 residues long. J was trimmed by 8 bases and V by 8 bases; bases with no gene match: 15.

This clone was observed a handful of times. V and J are TRBV6-1 and TRBJ2-6, with D tentatively TRBD1 (6 bases). V lost 2 bases, J lost 5 bases, and 13 bases lay in between. Per germline, CDR1 MNHNS and CDR2 SASEGT. This CDR3 spans 16 amino acids. CDR3 residues: CASSEWSQGRANVLTF. CDR3 bases: TGTGCCAGCAGTGAATGGTCACAGGGTAGGGCCAACGTCCTGACTTTC.

V and J are TRBV27 and TRBJ1-5; TRBD1 matches at 9 bases. The germline V gene has CDR1 MNHEY and CDR2 SMNVEV (reference sequence). Germline trimming cut 5 bases from V and 6 bases from J; bases unmatched to any gene: 5. The CDR3 spans 14 residues. The CDR3 coding sequence is TGTGCCAGCAGTCTCCGGACAGGGGCTCAGCCCCAGCATTTT. Translating it yields CASSLRTGAQPQHF.

The chain joins TRBV19 to TRBJ2-2; 10 bases line up with TRBD2. Germline V CDR1 and CDR2: LNHDA, SQIVND (reference sequence). V shed 6 bases and J 2 bases; nucleotides not matched to a gene: 0. The CDR3 is 14 residues long. CDR3 amino acids: CASRLAGNTGELFF. DNA of the CDR3: TGTGCCAGTAGACTAGCGGGAAACACCGGGGAGCTGTTTTTT.

This clone was recorded a few times. This chain links TRBV7-9 with TRBJ1-1, with 7 bases identical to TRBD1. Trimming cost V 2 bases and J 8 bases; bases outside gene matches: 5. The germline CDR1 and CDR2 sequences are SEHNR and FQNEAQ (reference sequence). This CDR3 region has 13 residues. The CDR3 nucleotides read TGTGCCAGCAGCTTAACACAGGGGCCGGAAGCTTTCTTT. Translation: CASSLTQGPEAFF.

The J gene is TRBJ2-7, the V gene TRBV7-9; 10 bases match TRBD2. This CDR3 comprises 16 residues. V trimming: 5 bases; J trimming: 12 bases; junction bases outside the gene matches: 19. Per the germline V gene, CDR1 is SEHNR and CDR2 is FQNEAQ (reference sequence). The CDR3 is CASSPTTSGRRSSLYF. CDR3 in DNA: TGTGCCAGCAGCCCCACGACTAGCGGGCGACGGTCGTCGCTGTACTTC.

V is TRBV2 and J is TRBJ1-1; D is undetermined. Germline CDR1 reads SNHLY; CDR2 reads FYNNEI. This CDR3 has 14 amino acids. Trimming pared 4 bases from V and 5 bases from J, leaving 14 bases between. In DNA, the CDR3 is TGTGCCAGCAGTGTGAAACGTGCGGAGACTGAAGCTTTCTTT. Translating gives CASSVKRAETEAFF.

The chain is built from TRBV6-5 and TRBJ2-7; perhaps TRBD2 as D (6 bases). CDR3 length: 13 residues. Trimming cost V 6 bases and J 3 bases, with 12 bases left between them. The germline gives CDR1 MNHEY, CDR2 SVGAGI. The CDR3 protein is CASRRTGSYEQYF. The CDR3 coding sequence is TGTGCCAGCAGAAGAACCGGGAGCTACGAGCAGTACTTC.

The chain recombines TRBV9 with TRBJ2-5; 8 nucleotides agree with TRBD2. After removal of 0 bases from V and 0 bases from J, the junction contained 7 bases not matched to a gene. The CDR3 totals 17 residues. CDR1 is SGDLS, CDR2 YYNGEE, per germline. The CDR3 here is CASSVGAASGHQETQYF. The CDR3 nucleotides read TGTGCCAGCAGCGTAGGAGCGGCTAGCGGGCACCAAGAGACCCAGTACTTC.